This T cell receptor beta chain was observed in a study of shared clonotypes between healthy human individuals. Study observations and caveats: Sorted-subset samples were not fully sequenced, rarefaction indicated. Relative to their counterparts shared across all four donors, non-shared clonotypes exhibited diminished generation probabilities.

Sorted-subset replicate PCR reactions contained approximately 190 ng DNA, corresponding to roughly 29,000 T cell genomes. Assay: immunoSEQ multiplex PCR; the TCRdb copy retains only in-frame clones and omits some. The sample carries some 2,000,000 clones, 90% to 96% recorded once. Points on this clone: The antigen is not known.

Germline CDR1 is GTSNPN and CDR2 is SVGIG (reference sequence). V was pared by 1 base and J by 3 bases, with 8 bases between. The CDR3 loop spans 13 amino acids. Division of CD4+ cells produced a CD45RA+ naive subset and a CD45RA-negative memory subset. The origin of this receptor is a man aged 18 to 30 in good health. The chain recombines TRBV30 with TRBJ2-3; D remains unclear. The sequencing input was naive CD4+ T cells sorted from blood. The subset here: CD45RA+ positively selected. CDR3 DNA sequence: TGTGCCTGGAGTGGCCTTACAACAGATACGCAGTATTTT. Translated, it gives CAWSGLTTDTQYF.